This T cell receptor (beta chain) came from a study of T cells in localized non-small cell lung cancer. Study outcomes and limitations: Higher T cell density in the blood was associated with longer overall survival, whereas higher adjacent-lung clonality associated with shorter survival. Turning up in adjacent lung were a median approximately 60 of the top 100 tumor clones.

A note on this clone: Its antigen is currently unknown.

Method: immunoSEQ multiplex PCR; TCRdb's copy keeps in-frame clones and lacks some. The sample yields about 1,100 clones, around 21% seen once. The V end was cut by 5 bases, the J end by 6 bases, with 14 bases between. The CDR3 extends over 13 amino acids. Per germline, CDR1 WSHSY and CDR2 SAAADI. Sequences were derived from normal lung tissue next to the tumor, sampled before any cancer treatment. This receptor was obtained from a male donor at least 60 years old with stage III lung adenocarcinoma. The J gene is TRBJ2-7, the V gene TRBV10-2, with D possibly matching TRBD1 (6 bases). Here the CDR3 reads CASSSGARLEQYF. In DNA, the CDR3 is TGCGCCAGCAGTTCAGGGGCACGGCTCGAGCAGTACTTC.